Listed below are T cell receptor beta chains from one sample, sequenced in a study of regulatory T cells in long-lasting Graves disease. Each CDR3 protein is one row after TCRdb ran MiXCR on the multiplex PCR reads. Of hundreds of thousands of distinct CDR3 sequences listed, around 20% are singletons. Sequencing was performed on peripheral blood mononuclear cells (PBMCs), taken when the disease was refractory, from a patient treated with antithyroid drugs. The receptor set was obtained from a female donor with Graves disease. Each CDR3 is given with its conserved first and last residue. A D gene is named only where the DNA matches it firmly. Only part of the rows carry a size: once, few, many, or a class if the clone is expanded.

clone size	D gene	V gene	J gene	CDR3 DNA	CDR3 protein
many	NA	TRBV2	TRBJ2-5	TGTGCCCCTACGGCGTTTCCGGAGACCCAGTACTTC	CAPTAFPETQYF
many	NA	TRBV20-1	TRBJ1-2	TGCAGTGTCCTAACAGGAACCCAGCACTGGGGCTACACCTTC	CSVLTGTQHWGYTF
few	NA	TRBV5-5	TRBJ2-6	TGTGCCAGCAGCGCCCAACAGGGATACGGGGCCAACGTCCTGACTTTC	CASSAQQGYGANVLTF
many	NA	TRBV28	TRBJ1-5	TGTGCCAGCAGCCCCCCCCATAACAGTCAGCCCCAGCATTTT	CASSPPHNSQPQHF
many	NA	TRBV6-1	TRBJ2-5	TGTGCCAGCACTCAGAGTGCGCGCCCAACCCAAGAGACCCAGTACTTC	CASTQSARPTQETQYF
many	TRBD1	TRBV12-5	TRBJ1-6	TGTGCTAGTGGAGGACAGGGGAGGACACCCCTCCACTTT	CASGGQGRTPLHF
many	TRBD1	TRBV20-1	TRBJ1-1	TGCAGTGCTAGAGATTACAGGGGGACTGAAGCTTTCTTT	CSARDYRGTEAFF
few	TRBD2	TRBV19	TRBJ2-2	TGTGCCAGTAGTATCGGGTTAGCGGGATGGACCGGGGAGCTGTTTTTT	CASSIGLAGWTGELFF
many	TRBD1	TRBV11-2	TRBJ2-7	TGTGCCAGCAGCTGGGGACAGGGGTATGAGCAGTACTTC	CASSWGQGYEQYF
NA	TRBD1	TRBV7-2	TRBJ1-4	TGTGCCAGCAGCCAAAGCCCCCCCCCTCGACCGGACAGGACGGAAGAAAAACTGTTTTTT	CASSQSPPPRPDRTEEKLFF
NA	TRBD1	TRBV7-2	TRBJ2-7	TGTGCCAGCAGCGTACGAACAGGGGGCGCAACCTACGAGCAGTACTTC	CASSVRTGGATYEQYF
many	NA	TRBV12-3/TRBV12-4	TRBJ1-6	TGTGCCAGCAGTTTAAACACCCAAGGCTCACCCCTCCACTTT	CASSLNTQGSPLHF
many	TRBD2	TRBV27	TRBJ2-5	TGTGCCAGCAGACCTAGAAATAGCGGGATTCAAGAGACCCAGTACTTC	CASRPRNSGIQETQYF
many	NA	TRBV10-3	TRBJ1-1	TGTGCCATCAGTGAGTCCGAGCTTATGAACACTGAAGCTTTCTTT	CAISESELMNTEAFF
few	NA	TRBV5-1	TRBJ2-1	TGCGCCAGCAGCGTTAGCGGTTACAATGAGCAGTTCTTC	CASSVSGYNEQFF
many	NA	TRBV7-2	TRBJ2-7	TGTGCCAGCAGCCCACGGACTGGCTACGAGCAGTACTTC	CASSPRTGYEQYF
NA	TRBD2	TRBV2	TRBJ2-3	TGTGCCAGCAGTGAAAGCGGGATCGTTTATGATACGCAGTATTTT	CASSESGIVYDTQYF
NA	NA	TRBV20-1	TRBJ2-7	TGCAGTGCGTCGCGCGCCTACGAGCAGTACTTC	CSASRAYEQYF
NA	TRBD2	TRBV20-1	TRBJ2-7	TGCAGTGCCCGCTCGTCTAGCGGTACCTCCTACGAGCAGTACTTC	CSARSSSGTSYEQYF
many	NA	TRBV27	TRBJ2-5	TGTGCCAGCAGTTTATGGAGGGGAGAGACCCAGTACTTC	CASSLWRGETQYF
few	TRBD1	TRBV12-3/TRBV12-4	TRBJ1-2	TGTGCCAGCAGAGAACAGGGGCCCTATGGCTACACCTTC	CASREQGPYGYTF
many	NA	TRBV6-2/TRBV6-3	TRBJ2-7	TGTGCCAGCAGTATGACACCCAACTCCTACGAGCAGTACTTC	CASSMTPNSYEQYF
few	NA	TRBV5-1	TRBJ2-1	TGCGCCAGCAGCCGGGCCAACGGGGGCTACAATGAGCAGTTCTTC	CASSRANGGYNEQFF
many	NA	TRBV28	TRBJ1-2	TGTGCCAGCAGGCTAAGGTCAGGGAAAGACTATGGCTACACCTTC	CASRLRSGKDYGYTF
few	NA	TRBV20-1	TRBJ1-2	TGCAGTGCTAGAGTCGGGGGCAGGGTTGGCGATGGCTACACCTTC	CSARVGGRVGDGYTF
NA	NA	TRBV28	TRBJ1-1	TGTGCCAGCAGCCCGGCCGCGGCTGAAGCTTTCTTT	CASSPAAAEAFF
many	NA	TRBV2	TRBJ1-4	TGTGCCAGCAGTTCCAGGGGTTTGAGTGAAAAACTGTTTTTT	CASSSRGLSEKLFF
many	TRBD1	TRBV3-1	TRBJ1-6	TGTGCCAGCAGCCGATTGAGGGGACAGCCTTATAATTCACCCCTCCACTTT	CASSRLRGQPYNSPLHF
NA	NA	TRBV4-1	TRBJ1-2	TGCGCCAACAGCCAAGATCAGGGCGGGACGTATGGCTACACCTTC	CANSQDQGGTYGYTF
many	TRBD1	TRBV2	TRBJ1-2	TGTGCCAGCAGTGAGGATAGGGACAGAGCTTTGGCTAACTATGGCTACACCTTC	CASSEDRDRALANYGYTF
many	NA	TRBV6-2/TRBV6-3	TRBJ1-5	TGTGCCAGCAGTGAAATAAGCAATCAGCCCCAGCATTTT	CASSEISNQPQHF
NA	TRBD1	TRBV19	TRBJ1-1	TGTGCCAGTAGTATGGGACAGACGAACACTGAAGCTTTCTTT	CASSMGQTNTEAFF
few	TRBD1	TRBV29-1	TRBJ1-1	TGCAGCGTTGAAGATTGGGCAGGGACAGGCGAGAACACTGAAGCTTTCTTT	CSVEDWAGTGENTEAFF
many	NA	TRBV6-1	TRBJ1-6	TGTGCCAGCAGTGAATCACTCCTCTATAATTCACCCCTCCACTTT	CASSESLLYNSPLHF
few	TRBD1	TRBV29-1	TRBJ2-7	TGCAGCGTTATAGGACAGGGAGACGAGCAGTACTTC	CSVIGQGDEQYF
many	NA	TRBV20-1	TRBJ2-7	TGCAGTGCTAGATCTCAGGGGAACCCCTACGAGCAGTACTTC	CSARSQGNPYEQYF
many	TRBD2	TRBV12-3/TRBV12-4	TRBJ2-7	TGTGCCAGCACCACTGGAGGGAGGGCCTACGAGCAGTACTTC	CASTTGGRAYEQYF
NA	TRBD2	TRBV9	TRBJ2-5	TGTGCCAGCAGCGAGAGCGGGAGGTTGATCGAGACCCAGTACTTC	CASSESGRLIETQYF
NA	NA	TRBV11-2	TRBJ1-3	TGTGCCAGCAGTCCCGGGACACGGAGCTCTGGAAACACCATATATTTT	CASSPGTRSSGNTIYF
many	NA	TRBV18	TRBJ1-5	TGTGCCAGCTCACCAGATGAGAACAGTCCTTGGCATTTT	CASSPDENSPWHF
many	NA	TRBV27	TRBJ2-5	TGTGCCACCCGAGGGCCTGGCCCTGAGACCCAGTACTTC	CATRGPGPETQYF
many	TRBD1	TRBV7-9	TRBJ1-4	TGTGCCAGCAGCCCGCGACAGGGTAGGAATGAAAAACTGTTTTTT	CASSPRQGRNEKLFF
many	NA	TRBV11-2	TRBJ1-2	TGTGCCAGCAGCCCGTCGCACGGGGTGGATGGCTACACCTTC	CASSPSHGVDGYTF
few	NA	TRBV10-3	TRBJ1-2	TGTGCCATCAGTGACGCAGGGGACTATGGCTACACCTTC	CAISDAGDYGYTF
NA	TRBD1	TRBV5-1	TRBJ1-1	TGCGCCAGCAGCGGACCGGGACAGGGGGTTACTGAAGCTTTCTTT	CASSGPGQGVTEAFF
many	NA	TRBV2	TRBJ2-7	TGTGCCAGCAGTGTTGGTAACGAGCAGTACTTC	CASSVGNEQYF
NA	TRBD1	TRBV5-1	TRBJ1-2	TGCGCCAGCAGTTTATCAGGGGGCATAGGCTATGGCTACACCTTC	CASSLSGGIGYGYTF
many	TRBD1	TRBV20-1	TRBJ2-7	TGCAGTGCCGGGGGGGACAGGGGTTACGAGCAGTACTTC	CSAGGDRGYEQYF
NA	NA	TRBV6-1	TRBJ1-3	TGTGCCAGCAGGCCCTTGGGAGGGTTGAACACCATATATTTT	CASRPLGGLNTIYF
NA	NA	TRBV28	TRBJ2-7	TGTGCCAGCAGTCCCCCGGAGGGAGGGGGAACCTACGAGCAGTACTTC	CASSPPEGGGTYEQYF
NA	TRBD1	TRBV20-1	TRBJ1-3	TGCAGTGCTGCAGACAGGGAGGGAGCTGGAAACACCATATATTTT	CSAADREGAGNTIYF
many	TRBD2	TRBV11-2	TRBJ2-7	TGTGCCAGCAGCCCTACACGCGGGGGGAGGAACGAGCAGTACTTC	CASSPTRGGRNEQYF
many	NA	TRBV11-3	TRBJ1-1	TGTGCCAGCAGCCAGAAGTGGGCGAGGGCCACTGAAGCTTTCTTT	CASSQKWARATEAFF
many	NA	TRBV7-9	TRBJ1-4	TGTGCCAGCAGCCGATACAGGGCGCTTCCAACTAATGAAAAACTGTTTTTT	CASSRYRALPTNEKLFF
NA	TRBD1	TRBV10-3	TRBJ2-2	TGTGCCATCAAACAGGGGAGCGACACCGGGGTGCTGTTTTTT	CAIKQGSDTGVLFF
many	TRBD1	TRBV11-3	TRBJ1-1	TGTGCCAGCAGCGACAGGGGAATGTCGAACACTGAAGCTTTCTTT	CASSDRGMSNTEAFF
NA	NA	TRBV7-3	TRBJ1-1	TGTGCCAGCAGCTTAATGCGACAGGTGAACACTGGAGCTTTCTTT	CASSLMRQVNTGAFF